This record covers a single T cell receptor (beta chain). Its antigen remains unknown. PCR used 60 Vbeta primers and 13 Jbeta primers. Repertoires were generated with immunoSEQ multiplex PCR, while TCRdb's copy carries only in-frame clones and drops some. The sample gives over 150,000 clones, roughly 80% of which show up once; more than 4% is in the top ten. Looked up from germline, CDR1 is SSHAT and CDR2 is FNYEAQ (reference sequence). There are 13 residues in the CDR3. This sample is drawn from a study of cytomegalovirus exposure and HLA in healthy donors. Overall study results and limits: Being productive about 90% or about 30% of the time was typical of most TCR beta V segments in an earlier analysis. TRBV6-2, TRBV6-3 and some other V segments were unresolvable in 87-base-pair reads.

Nominally healthy donors were sampled, though unrecorded immune exposures were likely. What was sequenced was PBMCs. The gene calls are TRBV7-7 and TRBJ1-1, with D possibly being TRBD1 (6 bases). The clonotype originates from a man aged 18 to 35 in good health and CMV-seronegative. The CDR3 DNA follows: TGTGCTAGCTCCTCAGGGGAGGGCACTGAAGCTTTCTTT. Translation gives CASSSGEGTEAFF.